These T cell receptor beta chains were read from a single sample in a study of human T cells and chemical hapten exposure. Each CDR3 protein is one row after TCRdb ran MiXCR on the RACE reads. The sample carries hundreds of thousands of distinct CDR3 sequences, 6% to 7% recorded once. The material sequenced was whole blood, taken in connection with sensitization to the hapten diphenylcyclopropenone (DPC). All receptors derive from a young woman with alopecia areata. Some clones in this sample may be carry-over from other donors' samples. The CDR3 runs from the conserved cysteine through the conserved F or W. The D gene is left open where the match is weak. Size is omitted from some rows. Given values are once, few, many or a class for expanded clones.

v_call,j_call,d_call,clone_size,cdr3_aa,cdr3_nt
TRBV7-6,TRBJ1-1,.,many,CASSLATLNTEAFF,TGTGCCAGCAGCTTAGCTACATTGAACACTGAAGCTTTCTTT
TRBV6-2/TRBV6-3,TRBJ2-5,.,few,CASSPPRETQYF,TGTGCCAGCAGTCCCCCGCGGGAGACCCAGTACTTC
TRBV5-6,TRBJ1-2,TRBD1,many,CASSSQGTYGYTF,TGTGCCAGCAGCTCACAGGGGACCTATGGCTACACCTTC
TRBV5-1,TRBJ1-3,TRBD1,.,CASSSGTGGNTIYF,TGCGCCAGCAGTTCCGGGACAGGGGGAAACACCATATATTTT
TRBV7-6,TRBJ2-1,TRBD1,many,CASSPGQGASSYNEQFF,TGTGCCAGCAGTCCTGGACAGGGCGCAAGCTCCTACAATGAGCAGTTCTTC
TRBV3-1,TRBJ2-1,.,.,CASSQEGGQFF,TGTGCCAGCAGCCAAGAAGGTGGGCAGTTCTTC
TRBV4-3,TRBJ2-3,.,.,CASSQESGDTQYF,TGCGCCAGCAGCCAAGAAAGCGGAGATACGCAGTATTTT
TRBV20-1,TRBJ1-4,TRBD1,few,CSARDRVEATNEKLFF,TGCAGTGCTAGGGACAGGGTGGAAGCAACTAATGAAAAACTGTTTTTT
TRBV20-1,TRBJ2-1,.,.,CNTNRDWDYNEQFF,TGCAACACGAACCGGGACTGGGACTACAATGAGCAGTTCTTC
TRBV6-1,TRBJ1-5,.,few,CASRASVNQPQHF,TGTGCCAGCAGGGCCAGTGTCAATCAGCCCCAGCATTTT
TRBV10-3,TRBJ2-2,TRBD1,.,CADTTGDTGELFF,TGTGCCGACACGACAGGGGACACCGGGGAGCTGTTTTTT
TRBV9,TRBJ2-3,.,few,CASSPRGEGYTDTQYF,TGTGCCAGCAGCCCCCGGGGCGAGGGGTACACAGATACGCAGTATTTT
TRBV5-1,TRBJ2-5,TRBD2,few,CASSSLPGLAGETQYF,TGCGCCAGCAGCTCCCTACCGGGACTAGCGGGGGAGACCCAGTACTTC
TRBV4-2,TRBJ1-2,.,many,CASSQGGRGPLVYGYTF,TGTGCCAGCAGCCAAGGGGGACGGGGACCCCTCGTTTATGGCTACACCTTC
TRBV10-3,TRBJ1-1,.,many,CAISESLVPEAFF,TGTGCCATCAGTGAGTCCCTTGTCCCTGAAGCTTTCTTT
TRBV7-3,TRBJ2-7,TRBD1,many,CASSPNGGTGSAYEQYF,TGTGCCAGCAGCCCCAATGGGGGGACAGGGAGTGCCTACGAGCAGTACTTC
TRBV12-3/TRBV12-4,TRBJ2-3,.,many,CASSLEAKWDTQYF,TGTGCCAGCAGTCTGGAGGCGAAGTGGGATACGCAGTATTTT
TRBV7-2,TRBJ1-2,TRBD1,many,CASSSPVLGQVPYGYTF,TGTGCCAGCAGCTCCCCCGTTTTGGGACAGGTCCCCTATGGCTACACCTTC
TRBV12-5,TRBJ1-4,.,many,CASGPKRAEANEKLFF,TGTGCTAGTGGCCCTAAGAGGGCCGAGGCGAATGAAAAACTGTTTTTT
TRBV11-2,TRBJ1-1,.,.,CASSLGRGSIMNTEAFF,TGTGCCAGCAGCTTAGGAAGGGGGAGCATTATGAACACTGAAGCTTTCTTT
TRBV7-9,TRBJ2-3,.,.,CASSPGARQSTDTQYF,TGTGCCAGCAGCCCCGGGGCCCGACAGAGCACAGATACGCAGTATTTT
TRBV28,TRBJ2-7,TRBD1,few,CASSSTGTGREEQYF,TGTGCCAGCAGTAGCACCGGGACAGGGCGAGAAGAGCAGTACTTC
TRBV7-2,TRBJ2-3,TRBD1,.,CASSSLGQGTDTQYF,TGTGCCAGCAGCTCCCTAGGACAGGGAACAGATACGCAGTATTTT
TRBV10-3,TRBJ2-5,TRBD1,few,CAISAGTGETQYF,TGTGCCATCAGTGCCGGGACAGGGGAGACCCAGTACTTC
TRBV7-9,TRBJ2-3,.,.,CASSSVNADTQYF,TGTGCCAGCAGCTCCGTTAATGCAGATACGCAGTATTTT
TRBV29-1,TRBJ2-5,TRBD2,.,CSVRGLALVETQYF,TGCAGCGTCCGAGGACTAGCCCTCGTAGAGACCCAGTACTTC
TRBV15,TRBJ2-7,.,few,CATSRAPGLYEQYF,TGTGCCACCAGCAGAGCGCCAGGACTTTACGAGCAGTACTTC
TRBV6-2/TRBV6-3,TRBJ2-6,.,many,CASSYTRASGANVLTF,TGTGCCAGCAGTTACACCAGGGCCTCTGGGGCCAACGTCCTGACTTTC
TRBV9,TRBJ2-2,.,.,CASSSGIAFTGELFF,TGTGCCAGCAGCTCAGGGATAGCGTTCACCGGGGAGCTGTTTTTT
TRBV9,TRBJ1-4,.,many,CASSGDSINEKLFF,TGTGCCAGCAGCGGCGACAGCATCAATGAAAAACTGTTTTTT
TRBV7-6,TRBJ1-3,TRBD1,many,CASSLRTGGNTIYF,TGTGCCAGCAGCCTAAGGACAGGGGGAAACACCATATATTTT
TRBV7-9,TRBJ2-3,TRBD1,.,CASSYRGVDTDTQYF,TGTGCCAGCAGTTACAGGGGGGTTGACACAGATACGCAGTATTTT
TRBV10-3,TRBJ1-2,.,many,CAISERQEYGYTF,TGTGCCATCAGTGAGAGACAGGAGTATGGCTACACCTTC
TRBV13,TRBJ1-3,TRBD1,many,CASSLATGFYGTDGNTIYF,TGTGCCAGCAGCTTAGCGACTGGATTCTACGGGACAGATGGAAACACCATATATTTT
TRBV5-6,TRBJ1-2,.,many,CASSSGFGYTF,TGTGCCAGCAGCTCAGGATTCGGCTACACCTTC
TRBV6-9,TRBJ2-5,TRBD2,many,CASSYSTTSGRHQETQYF,TGTGCCAGCAGTTATTCGACAACTAGCGGTCGACACCAAGAGACCCAGTACTTC
TRBV3-1,TRBJ2-5,.,.,CASSQPLFNGRGQETQYF,TGTGCCAGCAGCCAGCCTCTCTTTAACGGCAGAGGTCAAGAGACCCAGTACTTC
TRBV7-9,TRBJ1-5,.,few,CASSLGNEAQPQHF,TGTGCCAGCAGTCTGGGAAACGAGGCTCAGCCCCAGCATTTT
TRBV5-1,TRBJ1-2,TRBD1,many,CASSSLTGNLFGYTF,TGCGCCAGCAGCAGCTTGACAGGGAACCTCTTCGGCTACACCTTC
TRBV18,TRBJ1-1,.,few,CASSPPLGEEAFF,TGTGCCAGCTCACCACCGCTAGGGGAAGAAGCTTTCTTT
TRBV27,TRBJ1-1,.,.,CASSLALDTEAFF,TGTGCCAGCAGTTTAGCCCTGGACACTGAAGCTTTCTTT
TRBV27,TRBJ1-1,.,many,CASSLNVNTEAFF,TGTGCCAGCAGTTTAAACGTGAACACTGAAGCTTTCTTT
TRBV7-8,TRBJ1-1,.,.,CASSLGTGGITEAFF,TGTGCCAGCAGCTTAGGCACCGGTGGGATAACTGAAGCTTTCTTT